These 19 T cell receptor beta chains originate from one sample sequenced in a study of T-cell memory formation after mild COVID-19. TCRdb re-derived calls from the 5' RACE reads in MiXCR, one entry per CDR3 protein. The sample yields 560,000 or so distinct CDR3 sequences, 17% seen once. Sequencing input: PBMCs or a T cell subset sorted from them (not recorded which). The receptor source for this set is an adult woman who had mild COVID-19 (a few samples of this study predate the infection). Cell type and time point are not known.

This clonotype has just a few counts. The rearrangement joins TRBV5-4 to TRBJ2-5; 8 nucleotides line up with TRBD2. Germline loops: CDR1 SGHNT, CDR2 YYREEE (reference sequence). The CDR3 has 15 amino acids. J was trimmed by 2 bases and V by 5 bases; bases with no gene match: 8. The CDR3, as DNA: TGTGCCAGCAGTCCGACGACTAGCGAGCAAGAGACCCAGTACTTC. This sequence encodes CASSPTTSEQETQYF.

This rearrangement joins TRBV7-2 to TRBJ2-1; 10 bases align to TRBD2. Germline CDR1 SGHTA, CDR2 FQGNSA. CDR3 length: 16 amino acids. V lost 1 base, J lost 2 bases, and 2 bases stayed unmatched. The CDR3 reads CASSLGGTSAYNEQFF. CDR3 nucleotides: TGTGCCAGCAGCTTAGGGGGGACTAGCGCCTACAATGAGCAGTTCTTC.

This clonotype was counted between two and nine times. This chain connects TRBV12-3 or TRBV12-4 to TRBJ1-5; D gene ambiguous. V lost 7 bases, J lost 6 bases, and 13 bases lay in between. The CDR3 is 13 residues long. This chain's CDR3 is CASNTLRSQPQHF. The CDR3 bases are TGTGCCAGCAATACACTGAGGAGTCAGCCCCAGCATTTT.

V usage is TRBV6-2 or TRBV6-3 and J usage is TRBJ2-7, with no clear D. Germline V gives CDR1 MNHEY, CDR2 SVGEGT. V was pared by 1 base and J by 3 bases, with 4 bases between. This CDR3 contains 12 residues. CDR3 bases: TGTGCCAGCAGTTACTTTGGCTACGAGCAGTACTTC. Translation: CASSYFGYEQYF.

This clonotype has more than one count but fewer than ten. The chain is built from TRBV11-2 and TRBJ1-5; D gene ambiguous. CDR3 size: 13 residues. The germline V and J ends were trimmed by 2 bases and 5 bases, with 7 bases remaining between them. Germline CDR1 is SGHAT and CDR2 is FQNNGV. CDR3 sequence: CASSLKGDQPQHF. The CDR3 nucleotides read TGTGCCAGCAGCTTAAAGGGAGATCAGCCCCAGCATTTT.

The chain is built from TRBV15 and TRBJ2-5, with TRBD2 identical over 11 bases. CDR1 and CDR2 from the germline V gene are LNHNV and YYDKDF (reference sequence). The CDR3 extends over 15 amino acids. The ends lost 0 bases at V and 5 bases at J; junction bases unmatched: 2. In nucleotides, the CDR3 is TGTGCCACCAGCAGAGATAGCGGGAGGGTCGAGACCCAGTACTTC. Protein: CATSRDSGRVETQYF. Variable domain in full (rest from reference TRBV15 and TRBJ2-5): DAMVIQNPRYQVTQFGKPVTLSCSQTLNHNVMYWYQQKSSQAPKLLFHYYDKDFNNEADTPDNFQSRRPNTSFCFLDIRSPGLGDTAMYLCATSRDSGRVETQYFGPGTRLLVL.

The CDR3 coding sequence is TGCAGTGCCCTTATAGCGGGGGGGCCGGAGACCCAGTACTTC. Protein product: CSALIAGGPETQYF. The chain is built from TRBV20-1 and TRBJ2-5; 11 nucleotides match TRBD2. The CDR3 has 14 amino acids. Germline CDR1 reads DFQATT; CDR2 reads SNEGSKA (reference sequence). J gave up 5 bases and V 6 bases, and 8 bases lay outside the gene matches.

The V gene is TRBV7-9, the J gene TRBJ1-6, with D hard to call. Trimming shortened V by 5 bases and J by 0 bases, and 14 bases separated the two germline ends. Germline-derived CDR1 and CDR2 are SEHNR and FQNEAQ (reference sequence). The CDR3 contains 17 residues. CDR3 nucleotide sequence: TGTGCCAGCAGCCCAGACCGAGGGAGCTCCTATAATTCACCCCTCCACTTT. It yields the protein CASSPDRGSSYNSPLHF. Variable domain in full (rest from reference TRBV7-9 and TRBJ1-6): DTGVSQNPRHKITKRGQNVTFRCDPISEHNRLYWYRQTLGQGPEFLTYFQNEAQLEKSRLLSDRFSAERPKGSFSTLEIQRTEQGDSAMYLCASSPDRGSSYNSPLHFGNGTRLTVT.

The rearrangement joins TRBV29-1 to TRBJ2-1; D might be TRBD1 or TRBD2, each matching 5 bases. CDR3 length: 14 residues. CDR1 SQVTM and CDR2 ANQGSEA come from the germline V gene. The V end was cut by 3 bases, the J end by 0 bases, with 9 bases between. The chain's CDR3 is CSVEGLASYNEQFF. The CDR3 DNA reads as TGCAGCGTTGAGGGGCTAGCCTCCTACAATGAGCAGTTCTTC.

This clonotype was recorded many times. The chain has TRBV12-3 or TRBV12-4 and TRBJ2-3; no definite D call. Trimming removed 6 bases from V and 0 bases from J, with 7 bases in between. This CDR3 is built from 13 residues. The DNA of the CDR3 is TGTGCCAGCAGGGGGTATAGCACAGATACGCAGTATTTT. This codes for CASRGYSTDTQYF.

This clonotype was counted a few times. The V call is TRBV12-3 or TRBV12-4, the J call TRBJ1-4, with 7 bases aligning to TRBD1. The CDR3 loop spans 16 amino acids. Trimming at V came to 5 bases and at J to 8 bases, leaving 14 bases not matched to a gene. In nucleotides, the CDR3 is TGTGCCAGCAGTAAACCCAGGGGGGCGCGCCCCGAAAAACTGTTTTTT. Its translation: CASSKPRGARPEKLFF.

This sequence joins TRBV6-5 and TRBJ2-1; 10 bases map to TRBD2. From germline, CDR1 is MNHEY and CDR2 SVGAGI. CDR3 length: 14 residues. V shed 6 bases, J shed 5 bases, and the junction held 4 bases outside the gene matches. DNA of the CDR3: TGTGCCAGCAGGCTAGCGGGGGCGAACAATGAGCAGTTCTTC. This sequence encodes CASRLAGANNEQFF.

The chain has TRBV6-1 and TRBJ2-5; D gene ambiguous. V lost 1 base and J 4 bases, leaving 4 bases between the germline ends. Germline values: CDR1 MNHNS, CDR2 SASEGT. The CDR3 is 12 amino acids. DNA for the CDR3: TGTGCCAGCAGTGAAGTCGTAGAGACCCAGTACTTC. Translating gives CASSEVVETQYF.

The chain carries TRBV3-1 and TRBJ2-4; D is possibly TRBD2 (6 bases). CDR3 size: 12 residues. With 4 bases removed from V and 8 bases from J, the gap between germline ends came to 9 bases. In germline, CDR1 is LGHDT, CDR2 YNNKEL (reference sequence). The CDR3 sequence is CASSPSVDIQYF. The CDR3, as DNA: TGTGCCAGCAGCCCTAGCGTTGACATTCAGTACTTC.

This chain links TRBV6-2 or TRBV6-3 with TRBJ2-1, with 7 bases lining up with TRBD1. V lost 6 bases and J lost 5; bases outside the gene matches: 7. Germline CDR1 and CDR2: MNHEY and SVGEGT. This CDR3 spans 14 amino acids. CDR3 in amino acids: CASRTRQGDNEQFF. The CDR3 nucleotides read TGTGCCAGCAGAACACGACAGGGTGACAATGAGCAGTTCTTC.

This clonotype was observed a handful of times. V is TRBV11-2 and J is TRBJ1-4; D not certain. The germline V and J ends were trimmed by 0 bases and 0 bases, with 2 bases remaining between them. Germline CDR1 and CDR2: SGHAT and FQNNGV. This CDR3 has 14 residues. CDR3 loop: CASSLDATNEKLFF. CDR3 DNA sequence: TGTGCCAGCAGCTTAGATGCAACTAATGAAAAACTGTTTTTT.

CDR3 bases: TGTGCCAGCAGTGATTATCGCACAGCAACTAATGAAAAACTGTTTTTT. It codes for CASSDYRTATNEKLFF. V gene TRBV6-1 combines with J gene TRBJ1-4; D gene unclear. CDR3 length: 16 amino acids. Germline-derived CDR1 and CDR2 are MNHNS and SASEGT. Trimming took off 3 bases at V and 0 bases at J, with 11 bases between the two ends.

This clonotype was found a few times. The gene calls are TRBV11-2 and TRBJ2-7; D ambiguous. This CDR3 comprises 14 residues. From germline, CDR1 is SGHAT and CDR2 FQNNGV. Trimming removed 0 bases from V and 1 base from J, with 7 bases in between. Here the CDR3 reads CASSLDQWSYEQYF. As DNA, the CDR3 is TGTGCCAGCAGCTTAGATCAATGGTCCTACGAGCAGTACTTC.

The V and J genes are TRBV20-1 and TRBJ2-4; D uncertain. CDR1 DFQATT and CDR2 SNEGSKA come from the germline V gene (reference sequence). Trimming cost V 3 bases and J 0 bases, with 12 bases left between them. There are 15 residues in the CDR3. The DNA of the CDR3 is TGCAGTGCTAGCCCGTGGATACCAGCCAAAAACATTCAGTACTTC. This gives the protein CSASPWIPAKNIQYF.